This T cell receptor (beta chain) emerged from a study of CD8 T cells in Susac syndrome. Reverse transcription of 0.5 to 1 ug RNA was carried out with random hexamers. TCRdb recomputed calls from the immunoSEQ multiplex PCR reads with MiXCR, one row per CDR3 protein. The sample includes about 160,000 distinct CDR3 sequences, around 90% of them seen just once. The CDR3 totals 14 residues. Looked up from germline, CDR1 is SNHLY and CDR2 is FYNNEI. V was shortened by 3 bases and J by 13 bases, with 16 bases between the two germline ends. The rearrangement joins TRBV2 to TRBJ1-6, with D hard to call. The sample was CD4+ T cells from PBMCs. The sequence came from a human donor in good health. In DNA form, the CDR3 reads TGTGCCAGCAGTGATATAGAGGTCAGAAAGCCCCTCCACTTT. Amino acid sequence: CASSDIEVRKPLHF.